This section outlines one T cell receptor (beta chain) sequence together with its context. The source of the sample is a study of blood T cell repertoires in COVID-19. Across the study: The samples span acute and convalescent COVID-19 from the United States, Italy and Spain.

As originally analysed: Reference gene primer amplification gave estimated nucleated cell counts. Method: immunoSEQ multiplex PCR; TCRdb's copy keeps in-frame clones and lacks some. D and trimming come from the DNA, and the V and J calls and clone size come from that table. The top ten hold about 6% of the sample, which has approximately 140,000 clones, 80% to 90% seen once. This CDR3 region has 17 residues. Looked up from germline, CDR1 is LGHDT and CDR2 is YNNKEL (reference sequence). V lost 0 bases to trimming and J lost 1 base, with 14 bases between them. The TCR comes from an elderly man with acute or convalescent COVID-19. The gene calls are TRBV3-1 (or the pseudogene TRBV3-2) and TRBJ2-3; a weak D match, TRBD2 (6 bases). Sequencing input: peripheral blood. CDR3 bases: TGTGCCAGCAGCCAAGATCTTCGGAGGGGCGGCACAGATACGCAGTATTTT. Residues: CASSQDLRRGGTDTQYF.